This T cell receptor (beta chain) was identified during a study of blood T cell repertoires in COVID-19. Study-level information: The analysed material was cDNA or gDNA that came from T cells, B-cell-depleted T cells, or PBMCs.

The method was immunoSEQ multiplex PCR; TCRdb's version includes in-frame clones alone and lacks a portion of them. The sample holds 380,000 or so clones, about 87% seen once. The V segment lost 4 bases and the J segment 7 bases; nucleotides outside the gene matches: 1. This CDR3 comprises 13 residues. CDR1 MGHDK and CDR2 SYGVNS come from the germline V gene. Among Cohort 3 donors, those recovered had two negative PCRs, clearance, or symptom resolution. The TCR originated in a man aged 30-40 years who had recovered from COVID-19. The chain is built from TRBV25-1 and TRBJ1-4; 9 bases align to TRBD1. Sample: PBMCs or T cells enriched from blood (not recorded which). In DNA form, the CDR3 reads TGTGCCAGCAGTGGGGGACAGGGTGAAAAACTGTTTTTT. This translates into CASSGGQGEKLFF.